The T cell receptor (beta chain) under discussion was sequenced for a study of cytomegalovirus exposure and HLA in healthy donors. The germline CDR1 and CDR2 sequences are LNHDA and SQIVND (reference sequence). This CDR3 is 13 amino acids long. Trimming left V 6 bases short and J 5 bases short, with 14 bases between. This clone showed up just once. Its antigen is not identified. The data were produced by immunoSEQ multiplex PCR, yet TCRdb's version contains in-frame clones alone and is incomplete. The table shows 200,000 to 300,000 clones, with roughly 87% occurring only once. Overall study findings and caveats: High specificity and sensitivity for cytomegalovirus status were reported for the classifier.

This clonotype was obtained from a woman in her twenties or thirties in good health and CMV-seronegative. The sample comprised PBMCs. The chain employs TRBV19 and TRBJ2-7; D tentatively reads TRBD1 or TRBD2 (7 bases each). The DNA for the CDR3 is TGTGCCAGTAGCGCAGGGGGGGGTAACGAGCAGTACTTC. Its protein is CASSAGGGNEQYF.